Below, one T cell receptor (beta chain) is given with its context. The data were produced by immunoSEQ multiplex PCR, yet TCRdb's version contains in-frame clones alone and is incomplete. The sample lists more than 300,000 clones, around 81% occurring once. This sample was taken from a study of Ad26.COV2.S vaccination and SARS-CoV-2 variants. Study overall: Into the muscle, Ad26.COV2.S was dosed once or twice, 56 days apart.

Treatment here: some 20 received Ad26.COV2.S at low or high dose, single or two shots; roughly 5 received placebo; per-sample allocation not given. Day 63 following the first vaccine or placebo injection was when the samples were taken. The sequence was obtained from a person aged 18-60 years who received the Ad26.COV2.S COVID-19 vaccine or a placebo. The source material was peripheral blood, sampled in a trial of Ad26.COV2.S vaccine versus placebo.

CDR3 bases: TGTGCCAGCAGGGACATGAAATGGGATGGCTACACCTTC. It translates to CASRDMKWDGYTF. The chain recombines TRBV27 with TRBJ1-2, with D perhaps matching TRBD1 (5 bases). The CDR3 is 13 residues long. V gave up 6 bases and J gave up 6 bases, with 14 bases separating them. Germline V gene data show CDR1 as MNHEY and CDR2 as SMNVEV (reference sequence).